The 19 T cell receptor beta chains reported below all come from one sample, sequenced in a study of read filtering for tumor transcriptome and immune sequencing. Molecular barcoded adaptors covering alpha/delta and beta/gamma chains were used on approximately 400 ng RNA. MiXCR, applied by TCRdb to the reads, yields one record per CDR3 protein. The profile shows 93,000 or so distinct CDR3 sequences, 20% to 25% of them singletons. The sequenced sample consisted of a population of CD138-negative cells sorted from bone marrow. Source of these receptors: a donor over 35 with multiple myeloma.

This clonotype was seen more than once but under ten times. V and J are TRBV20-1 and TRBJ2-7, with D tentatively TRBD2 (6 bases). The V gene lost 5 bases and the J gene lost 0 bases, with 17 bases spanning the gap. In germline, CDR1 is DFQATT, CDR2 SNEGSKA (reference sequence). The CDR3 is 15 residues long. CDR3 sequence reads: CSAPSSAGNSYEQYF. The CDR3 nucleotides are TGCAGTGCTCCGTCTAGCGCCGGAAACTCCTACGAGCAGTACTTC.

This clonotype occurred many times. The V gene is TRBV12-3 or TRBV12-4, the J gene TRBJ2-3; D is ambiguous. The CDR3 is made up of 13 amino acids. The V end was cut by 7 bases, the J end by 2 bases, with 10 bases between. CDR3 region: CASTVLATDTQYF. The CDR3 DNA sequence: TGTGCCAGCACCGTACTTGCCACAGATACGCAGTATTTT.

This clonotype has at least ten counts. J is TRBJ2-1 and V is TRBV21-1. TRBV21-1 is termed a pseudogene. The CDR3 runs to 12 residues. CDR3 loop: CASSKLSGEQFF. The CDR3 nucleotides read TGTGCCAGCAGCAAGTTGAGTGGAGAGCAGTTCTTC.

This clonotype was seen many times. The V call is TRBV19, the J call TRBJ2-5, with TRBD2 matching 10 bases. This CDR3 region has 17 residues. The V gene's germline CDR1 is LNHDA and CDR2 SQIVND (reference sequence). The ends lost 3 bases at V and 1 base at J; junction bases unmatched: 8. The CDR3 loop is CASSMASGGILQETQYF. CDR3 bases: TGTGCCAGTAGTATGGCTAGCGGGGGCATCCTCCAAGAGACCCAGTACTTC.

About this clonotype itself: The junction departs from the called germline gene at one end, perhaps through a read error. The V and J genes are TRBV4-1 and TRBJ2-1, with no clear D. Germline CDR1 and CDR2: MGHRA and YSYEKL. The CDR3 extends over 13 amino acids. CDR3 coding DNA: TGCGCCAGCAGCCAAGGGATGGACCCGTTGGAGTCCTTC. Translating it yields CASSQGMDPLESF.

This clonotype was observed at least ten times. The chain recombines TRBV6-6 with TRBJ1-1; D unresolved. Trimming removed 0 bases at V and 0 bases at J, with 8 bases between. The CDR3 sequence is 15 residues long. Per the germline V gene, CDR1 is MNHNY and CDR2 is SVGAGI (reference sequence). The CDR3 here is CASSYSLVMNTEAFF. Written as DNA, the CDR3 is TGTGCCAGCAGTTACTCGCTGGTCATGAACACTGAAGCTTTCTTT.

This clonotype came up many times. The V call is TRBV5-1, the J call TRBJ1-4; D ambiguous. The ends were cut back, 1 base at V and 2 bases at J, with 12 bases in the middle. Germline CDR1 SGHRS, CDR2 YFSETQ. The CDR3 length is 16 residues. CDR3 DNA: TGCGCCAGCAGCTTGAGAGGGAGGGCTACTAATGAAAAACTGTTTTTT. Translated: CASSLRGRATNEKLFF.

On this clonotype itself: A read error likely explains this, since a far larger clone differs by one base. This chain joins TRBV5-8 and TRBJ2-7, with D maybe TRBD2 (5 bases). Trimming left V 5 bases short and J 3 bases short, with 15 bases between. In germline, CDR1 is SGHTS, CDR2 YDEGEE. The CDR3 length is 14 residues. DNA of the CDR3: TGTGCCAGCAGTTCCGGGATAATGGGCTACGAGCAGTACTTC. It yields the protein CASSSGIMGYEQYF.

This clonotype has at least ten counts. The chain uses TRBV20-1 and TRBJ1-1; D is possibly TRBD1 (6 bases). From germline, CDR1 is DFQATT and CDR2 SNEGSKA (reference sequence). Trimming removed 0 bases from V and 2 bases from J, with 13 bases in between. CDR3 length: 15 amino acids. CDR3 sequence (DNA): TGCAGTGCTAGAGAGGGCAGGGGAGGAAACACTGAAGCTTTCTTT. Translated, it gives CSAREGRGGNTEAFF.

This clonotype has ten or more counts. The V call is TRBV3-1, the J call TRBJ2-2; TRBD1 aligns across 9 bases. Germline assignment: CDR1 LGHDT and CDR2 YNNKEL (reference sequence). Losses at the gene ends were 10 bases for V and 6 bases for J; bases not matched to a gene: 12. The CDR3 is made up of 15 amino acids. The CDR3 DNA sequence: TGTGCCACTTCCGGGACAGGGTTTTTCGCCGGGGAGCTGTTTTTT. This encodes CATSGTGFFAGELFF. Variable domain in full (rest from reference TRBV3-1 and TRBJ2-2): DTAVSQTPKYLVTQMGNDKSIKCEQNLGHDTMYWYKQDSKKFLKIMFSYNNKELIINETVPNRFSPKSPDKAHLNLHINSLELGDSAVYFCATSGTGFFAGELFFGEGSRLTVL.

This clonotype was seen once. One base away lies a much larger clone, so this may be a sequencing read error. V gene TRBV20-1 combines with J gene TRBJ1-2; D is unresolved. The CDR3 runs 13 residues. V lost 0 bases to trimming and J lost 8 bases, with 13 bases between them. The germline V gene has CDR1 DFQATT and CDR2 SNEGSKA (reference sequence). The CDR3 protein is CSARDGSHDGYTF. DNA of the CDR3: TGCAGTGCTAGAGATGGGAGTCACGACGGCTACACCTTC.

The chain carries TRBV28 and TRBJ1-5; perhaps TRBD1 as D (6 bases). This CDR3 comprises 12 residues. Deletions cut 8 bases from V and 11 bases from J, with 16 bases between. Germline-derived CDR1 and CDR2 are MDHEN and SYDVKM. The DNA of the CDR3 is TGTGCCAGCTCGGGACAAAAATTGGCCCAGCATTTT. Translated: CASSGQKLAQHF.

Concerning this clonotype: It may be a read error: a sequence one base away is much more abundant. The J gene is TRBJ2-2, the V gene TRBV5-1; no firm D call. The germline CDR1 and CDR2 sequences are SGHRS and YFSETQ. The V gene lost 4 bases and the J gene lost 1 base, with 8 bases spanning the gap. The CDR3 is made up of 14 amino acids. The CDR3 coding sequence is TGCGCCAGCAGCATGGGCGTGAACACCGGGGAGCTGTTTTTT. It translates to CASSMGVNTGELFF.

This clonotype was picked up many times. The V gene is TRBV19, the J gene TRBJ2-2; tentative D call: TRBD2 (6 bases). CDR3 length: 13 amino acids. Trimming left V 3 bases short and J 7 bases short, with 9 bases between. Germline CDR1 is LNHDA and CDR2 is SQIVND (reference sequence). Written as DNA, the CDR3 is TGTGCCAGTAGTATTGCGGGGTTCGGGGAGCTGTTTTTT. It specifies CASSIAGFGELFF.

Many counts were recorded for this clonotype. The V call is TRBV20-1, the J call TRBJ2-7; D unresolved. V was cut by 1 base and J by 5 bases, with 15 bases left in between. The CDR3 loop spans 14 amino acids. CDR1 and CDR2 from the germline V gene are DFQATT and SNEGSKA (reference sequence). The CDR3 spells CSARGVDLLHEQYF. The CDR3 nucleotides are TGCAGTGCTAGAGGGGTGGATCTACTTCACGAGCAGTACTTC.

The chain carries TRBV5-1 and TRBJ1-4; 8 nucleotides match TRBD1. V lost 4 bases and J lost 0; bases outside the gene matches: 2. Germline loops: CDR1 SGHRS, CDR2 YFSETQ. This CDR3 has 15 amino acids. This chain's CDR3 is CASSTQGATNEKLFF. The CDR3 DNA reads TGCGCCAGCAGCACACAGGGGGCAACTAATGAAAAACTGTTTTTT.

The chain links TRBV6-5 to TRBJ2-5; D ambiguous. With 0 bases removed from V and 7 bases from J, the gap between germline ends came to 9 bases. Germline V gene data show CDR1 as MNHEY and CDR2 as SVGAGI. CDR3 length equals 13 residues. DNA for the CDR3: TGTGCCAGCAGTTACTCGGCTGTCGGGACCCAGTACTTC. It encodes CASSYSAVGTQYF.

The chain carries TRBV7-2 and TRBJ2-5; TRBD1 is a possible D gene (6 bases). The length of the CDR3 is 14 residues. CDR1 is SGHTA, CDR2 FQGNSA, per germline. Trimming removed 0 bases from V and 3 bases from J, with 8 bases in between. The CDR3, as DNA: TGTGCCAGCAGCTTAGCAGGGGGAAAAGAGACCCAGTACTTC. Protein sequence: CASSLAGGKETQYF.

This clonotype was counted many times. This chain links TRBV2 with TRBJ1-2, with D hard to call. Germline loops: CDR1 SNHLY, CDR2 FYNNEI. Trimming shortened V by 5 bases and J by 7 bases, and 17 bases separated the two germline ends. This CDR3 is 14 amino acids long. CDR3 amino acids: CASSRAVPGSGYTF. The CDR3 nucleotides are TGTGCCAGCAGTAGGGCAGTCCCAGGCTCTGGCTACACCTTC. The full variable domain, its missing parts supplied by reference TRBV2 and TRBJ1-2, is EPEVTQTPSHQVTQMGQEVILRCVPISNHLYFYWYRQILGQKVEFLVSFYNNEISEKSEIFDDQFSVERPDGSNFTLKIRSTKLEDSAMYFCASSRAVPGSGYTFGSGTRLTVV.